This TCR beta chain came from a study of blood T cell repertoires in COVID-19. Study-wide background: Both acute and convalescent COVID-19 samples were obtained from the United States, Italy and Spain. PBMCs, B-cell-depleted T cells, or T cells were the source of the cDNA or gDNA that made up the material.

Trimming left V 1 base short and J 2 bases short, with 15 bases between. This CDR3 is built from 16 residues. CDR1 is SGHTA, CDR2 FQGTGA, per germline. Authors' processing steps: Amplification of reference gene primers provided the estimated nucleated cell counts. Method: immunoSEQ multiplex PCR; TCRdb's copy keeps in-frame clones and lacks some. V and J calls and clone size follow that table, whereas D and trimming were derived from the DNA. The top ten hold 1.5% to 2% of the sample, which has around 140,000 clones, approximately 80% seen once. The sequence was collected from a human donor in a cohort sampled during active COVID-19. Sequencing was performed on peripheral blood. This chain uses TRBV7-3 with TRBJ2-7; maybe TRBD2 (5 bases). The CDR3 here is CASSLISPSSAYEQYF. CDR3 nucleotide sequence: TGTGCCAGCAGCTTAATCTCCCCTAGTAGCGCCTACGAGCAGTACTTC.